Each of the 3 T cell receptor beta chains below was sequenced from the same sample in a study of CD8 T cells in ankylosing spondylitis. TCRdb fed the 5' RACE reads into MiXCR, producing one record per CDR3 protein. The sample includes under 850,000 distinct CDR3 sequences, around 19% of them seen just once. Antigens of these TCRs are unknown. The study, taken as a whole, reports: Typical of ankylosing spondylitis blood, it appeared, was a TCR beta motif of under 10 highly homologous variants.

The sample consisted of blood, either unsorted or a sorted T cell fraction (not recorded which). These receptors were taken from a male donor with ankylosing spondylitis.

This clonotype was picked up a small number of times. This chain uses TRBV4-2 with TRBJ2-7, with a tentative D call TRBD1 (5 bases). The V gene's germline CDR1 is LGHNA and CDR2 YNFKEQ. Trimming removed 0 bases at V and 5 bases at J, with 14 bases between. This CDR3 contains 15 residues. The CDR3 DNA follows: TGTGCCAGCAGCCAAGATACCCGAGACAGAGACGAGCAGTACTTC. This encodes CASSQDTRDRDEQYF.

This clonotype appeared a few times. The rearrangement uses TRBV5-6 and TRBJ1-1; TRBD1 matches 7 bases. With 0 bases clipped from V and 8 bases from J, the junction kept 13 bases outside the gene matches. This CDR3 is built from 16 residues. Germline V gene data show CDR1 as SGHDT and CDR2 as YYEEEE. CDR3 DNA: TGTGCCAGCAGCTTGGCCGCATGGACAGGACGAAAAGAAGCTTTCTTT. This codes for CASSLAAWTGRKEAFF.

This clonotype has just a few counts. CDR3 protein: CASRPDMGYGYTF. In DNA, the CDR3 is TGTGCCAGCAGGCCTGATATGGGCTATGGCTACACCTTC. The chain employs TRBV6-2 or TRBV6-3 and TRBJ1-2, with no clear D. The CDR3 loop spans 13 amino acids. CDR1 is MNHEY, CDR2 SVGEGT, per germline. V was shortened by 6 bases and J by 4 bases, with 12 bases between the two germline ends.